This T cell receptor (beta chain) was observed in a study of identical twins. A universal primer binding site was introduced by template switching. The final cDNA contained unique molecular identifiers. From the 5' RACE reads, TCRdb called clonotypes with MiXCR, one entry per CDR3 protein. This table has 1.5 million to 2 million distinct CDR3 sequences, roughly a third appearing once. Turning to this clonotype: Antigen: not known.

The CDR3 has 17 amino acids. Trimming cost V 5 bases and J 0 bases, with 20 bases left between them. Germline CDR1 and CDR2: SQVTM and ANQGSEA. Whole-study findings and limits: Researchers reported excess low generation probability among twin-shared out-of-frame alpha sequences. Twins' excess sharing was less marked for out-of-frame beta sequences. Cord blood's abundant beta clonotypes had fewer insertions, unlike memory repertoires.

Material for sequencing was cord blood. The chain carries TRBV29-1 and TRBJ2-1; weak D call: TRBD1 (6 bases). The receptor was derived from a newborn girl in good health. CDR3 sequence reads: CSVYGSYEQGSYNEQFF. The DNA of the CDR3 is TGCAGCGTTTATGGGTCATATGAACAGGGCTCCTACAATGAGCAGTTCTTC.